The 32 T cell receptor beta chains below come from one sample, sequenced in a study of beta chain features in type 1 diabetes (dated by TCRdb to the late 2010s). Overall results and qualifications from the work: A moderate but significant shortening of TCRB CDR3 length was observed in type 1 diabetes patients in all four CD4+ subsets.

These receptors' antigens are unknown. The method was the immunoSEQ multiplex PCR assay. The entire isolated RNA was reverse transcribed using the High Capacity cDNA Reverse Transcription Kit, and thus expressed TCRB transcripts were sequenced. The table comes from immuneACCESS by way of TCRdb, which keeps in-frame sequences with V and J called. Part of the clones is missing from these tables; in studies checked, under half for an unresolved V gene and the rest for unknown reasons. This sample is represented by a few hundred thousand clones; 16% of them were singletons. Clones ranked in the top ten supply 0.065% to 0.095% of the sample. The source material was naive CD4+ T cells from blood. The sample's cell subset or site label, in plain terms: true naive CD4+ T cells. The receptors were sampled from a man aged 25 to 45 with type 1 diabetes.

This sequence joins TRBV4-2 and TRBJ2-7; a weak D match, TRBD1 (6 bases). The germline gives CDR1 LGHNA, CDR2 YNFKEQ. This CDR3 contains 15 residues. The V and J ends lost 0 bases and 2 bases respectively, with 11 bases between them. CDR3: CASSQEGASTYEQYF. The CDR3 DNA reads TGTGCCAGCAGCCAAGAGGGGGCCTCCACCTACGAGCAGTACTTC.

The genes are TRBV18 and TRBJ2-2; D is unclear. Germline V gene data show CDR1 as KGHSH and CDR2 as LQKENI. The CDR3 contains 13 residues. Trimming took 6 bases from V and 3 from J, leaving 8 bases between them. The CDR3 spells CASSPRDTGELFF. The CDR3 bases are TGTGCCAGCTCCCCCAGAGACACCGGGGAGCTGTTTTTT.

The chain joins TRBV29-1 to TRBJ2-5; D may be TRBD1 (6 bases). This CDR3 is built from 15 residues. The germline V gene has CDR1 SQVTM and CDR2 ANQGSEA. V was shortened by 1 base and J by 4 bases, with 16 bases between the two germline ends. CDR3: CSVEGGQGVLETQYF. CDR3 bases: TGCAGCGTTGAAGGGGGGCAGGGCGTACTAGAGACCCAGTACTTC.

This chain links TRBV9 with TRBJ2-5; D gene unclear. Germline V gene lookup returns CDR1 SGDLS and CDR2 YYNGEE. Trimming took off 6 bases at V and 1 base at J, with 13 bases between the two ends. The CDR3 runs 14 residues. The CDR3 DNA reads as TGTGCCAGCACGGGCATAACCACCCAAGAGACCCAGTACTTC. The encoded protein is CASTGITTQETQYF.

The chain has TRBV28 and TRBJ2-1; tentatively, D is TRBD2 (6 bases). This CDR3 is 14 amino acids long. The germline V gene encodes CDR1 MDHEN and CDR2 SYDVKM. The ends were cut back, 7 bases at V and 6 bases at J, with 16 bases in the middle. The DNA for the CDR3 is TGTGCCAGCATCTCCGGGACTGCGGCCAATGAGCAGTTCTTC. It yields the protein CASISGTAANEQFF.

V and J are TRBV9 and TRBJ1-1; 9 nucleotides agree with TRBD1. The junction had 13 bases not matched to a gene; V was cut back by 5 bases and J by 5 bases. The germline V gene encodes CDR1 SGDLS and CDR2 YYNGEE. The CDR3 covers 16 residues. CDR3 amino acids: CASRGTGGAGGTEAFF. CDR3 bases: TGTGCCAGCAGGGGCACAGGGGGCGCAGGCGGTACTGAAGCTTTCTTT.

The J gene is TRBJ2-1, the V gene TRBV7-2; 9 bases align to TRBD2. The CDR3 spans 15 residues. Unmatched junction bases numbered 9, after V lost 5 bases and J lost 7 bases. Germline CDR1 is SGHTA and CDR2 is FQGNSA. The DNA of the CDR3 is TGTGCCAGCAGCCAGCCCGGGCGGGAGGGGAATGAGCAGTTCTTC. Translating gives CASSQPGREGNEQFF.

This chain uses TRBV11-2 with TRBJ1-2, with no clear D. Looked up from germline, CDR1 is SGHAT and CDR2 is FQNNGV. The CDR3 consists of 13 residues. Trimming removed 4 bases at V and 4 bases at J, with 10 bases between. CDR3 loop: CASSSGPGYGYTF. CDR3 bases: TGTGCCAGCAGCTCAGGCCCGGGCTATGGCTACACCTTC.

The rearrangement links TRBV21-1 to TRBJ2-7; the tabulated D call, TRBD2, remains unverified against the DNA. TRBV21-1 constitutes a pseudogene. The CDR3 covers 16 residues. The CDR3 region has the DNA TGTGCCAGCAGCAGGATTCCGACTTCCATGTCCTACGAGCAGTACTTC. Encoded protein: CASSRIPTSMSYEQYF.

The rearrangement uses TRBV7-9 and TRBJ2-7; 11 positions agree with TRBD2. After removal of 5 bases from V and 1 base from J, the junction contained 4 bases not matched to a gene. Germline V gene lookup returns CDR1 SEHNR and CDR2 FQNEAQ (reference sequence). The length of the CDR3 is 15 residues. In DNA form, the CDR3 reads TGTGCCAGCAGCCGCGGGACTAGCGGTTCCTACGAGCAGTACTTC. It specifies CASSRGTSGSYEQYF.

This clone was seen more than once but under ten times. The chain combines TRBV29-1 with TRBJ1-1, with D possibly matching TRBD1 (5 bases). The CDR3 totals 11 residues. The germline CDR1 and CDR2 sequences are SQVTM and ANQGSEA. Trimming took 6 bases from V and 4 from J, leaving 9 bases between them. The CDR3 loop is CSVAGLTEAFF. The DNA of the CDR3 is TGCAGCGTCGCAGGGCTCACTGAAGCTTTCTTT.

The genes are TRBV7-9 and TRBJ2-2; D call uncertain. The germline V gene encodes CDR1 SEHNR and CDR2 FQNEAQ (reference sequence). The CDR3 spans 11 residues. The ends were cut back, 2 bases at V and 7 bases at J, with 2 bases in the middle. The CDR3 DNA reads as TGTGCCAGCAGCTTAATCGGGGAGCTGTTTTTT. Encoded protein: CASSLIGELFF.

The table lists this clone with a few counts. This chain uses TRBV7-2 with TRBJ2-1; D call uncertain. This CDR3 has 13 residues. Germline CDR1 SGHTA, CDR2 FQGNSA. V was shortened by 5 bases and J by 7 bases, with 12 bases between the two germline ends. CDR3 sequence: CASSRRMGNEQFF. CDR3 bases: TGTGCCAGCAGCCGCAGAATGGGAAATGAGCAGTTCTTC.

This clone was observed a handful of times. The chain is built from TRBV9 and TRBJ2-7; TRBD1 is a possible D gene (5 bases). Between the trimmed V and J ends, which lost 7 bases and 0 bases, there was a span of 17 bases. The germline CDR1 and CDR2 sequences are SGDLS and YYNGEE. There are 15 residues in the CDR3. CDR3 loop: CASGPRAESSYEQYF. The CDR3 nucleotides read TGTGCCAGCGGGCCCAGGGCGGAAAGCTCCTACGAGCAGTACTTC. Variable domain in full (rest from reference TRBV9 and TRBJ2-7): DSGVTQTPKHLITATGQRVTLRCSPRSGDLSVYWYQQSLDQGLQFLIQYYNGEERAKGNILERFSAQQFPDLHSELNLSSLELGDSALYFCASGPRAESSYEQYFGPGTRLTVT.

This clone was seen a few times. V gene TRBV7-2 combines with J gene TRBJ1-5; D not certain. CDR3 length: 12 residues. V shed 5 bases and J shed 3 bases, with 5 bases lying between them. The germline V gene has CDR1 SGHTA and CDR2 FQGNSA. CDR3 sequence: CASSEYNQPQHF. In nucleotides, the CDR3 is TGTGCCAGCAGCGAATACAATCAGCCCCAGCATTTT. The variable domain in full, with the rest retrieved from reference TRBV7-2 and TRBJ1-5, is GAGVSQSPSNKVTEKGKDVELRCDPISGHTALYWYRQSLGQGLEFLIYFQGNSAPDKSGLPSDRFSAERTGGSVSTLTIQRTQQEDSAVYLCASSEYNQPQHFGDGTRLSIL.

The rearrangement uses TRBV30 and TRBJ2-7; D remains ambiguous. Per the germline V gene, CDR1 is GTSNPN and CDR2 is SVGIG (reference sequence). Trimming left V 5 bases short and J 6 bases short, with 11 bases between. This CDR3 is built from 11 residues. For the CDR3, the DNA is TGTGCCTGGGGCAGCAGCCCCGAGCAGTACTTC. Amino acids: CAWGSSPEQYF.

This clone was counted a few times. The chain joins TRBV2 to TRBJ2-7, with unresolved D. The CDR3 runs to 14 residues. Trimming stripped 3 bases from V and 3 bases from J, with 12 bases between. Germline V gene sequence: CDR1 SNHLY, CDR2 FYNNEI. The CDR3 protein is CASSDSTAIYEQYF. Written as DNA, the CDR3 is TGTGCCAGCAGTGATTCAACCGCAATCTACGAGCAGTACTTC. Combining the CDR3 with reference TRBV2 and TRBJ2-7 gives the whole variable domain EPEVTQTPSHQVTQMGQEVILRCVPISNHLYFYWYRQILGQKVEFLVSFYNNEISEKSEIFDDQFSVERPDGSNFTLKIRSTKLEDSAMYFCASSDSTAIYEQYFGPGTRLTVT.

This clone was found a few times. V and J are TRBV9 and TRBJ2-1; weak D call: TRBD2 (5 bases). V lost 0 bases, J lost 2 bases, and 12 bases lay in between. This CDR3 is built from 16 residues. Looked up from germline, CDR1 is SGDLS and CDR2 is YYNGEE. The CDR3 DNA reads as TGTGCCAGCAGCGTAGGAGAGGGCTTCCCCTACAATGAGCAGTTCTTC. Amino acid sequence: CASSVGEGFPYNEQFF.

The genes are TRBV19 and TRBJ2-2, with no clear D. Germline CDR1 and CDR2: LNHDA and SQIVND (reference sequence). This CDR3 has 13 amino acids. V lost 3 bases and J 5 bases, leaving 7 bases between the germline ends. CDR3 bases: TGTGCCAGTAGTATGGCACTTACCGGGGAGCTGTTTTTT. Its protein is CASSMALTGELFF.

V is TRBV7-2 and J is TRBJ2-4, with no clear D. The CDR3 has 14 amino acids. V was trimmed by 1 base and J by 4 bases, leaving 8 bases between them. CDR1 is SGHTA, CDR2 FQGNSA, per germline. In DNA, the CDR3 is TGTGCCAGCAGCTTAGTGCCCCGAAAAAACATTCAGTACTTC. Translated, it gives CASSLVPRKNIQYF.

This clone was recorded a few times. The rearrangement joins TRBV25-1 to TRBJ2-1; D unresolved. This CDR3 is built from 15 residues. V was trimmed by 4 bases and J by 9 bases, leaving 19 bases between them. From germline, CDR1 is MGHDK and CDR2 SYGVNS. CDR3 coding DNA: TGTGCCAGCAGTGCGACTCTAACCATAGGAACTGAGCAGTTCTTC. It translates to CASSATLTIGTEQFF.

This clone is a singleton in its sample. V gene TRBV5-1 combines with J gene TRBJ2-7, with 7 bases lining up with TRBD2. Trimming removed 6 bases from V and 2 bases from J; junction bases left unmatched: 14. This CDR3 has 16 amino acids. CDR1 SGHRS and CDR2 YFSETQ come from the germline V gene. In nucleotides, the CDR3 is TGCGCCAGCACCATTCCTGAGTGGGAGGGAACCTACGAGCAGTACTTC. This translates into CASTIPEWEGTYEQYF.

This clone was observed a handful of times. The rearrangement joins TRBV15 to TRBJ2-7; D not resolved. Germline lookup yields CDR1 LNHNV and CDR2 YYDKDF (reference sequence). Trimming took off 2 bases at V and 6 bases at J, with 8 bases between the two ends. The CDR3 is 12 amino acids. The CDR3 DNA reads as TGTGCCACCAGCAGAAACCCGGGCGAGCAGTACTTC. The encoded protein is CATSRNPGEQYF.

This clone appeared a few times. The gene calls are TRBV4-1 and TRBJ2-1; D tentatively fits TRBD1 or TRBD2 (5 bases each). The CDR3 is made up of 13 amino acids. CDR1 and CDR2 from the germline V gene are MGHRA and YSYEKL. V lost 4 bases, J lost 9 bases, and 13 bases lay in between. This CDR3 is CASSPYGALEQFF. The CDR3 DNA reads TGCGCCAGCAGCCCGTACGGGGCACTTGAGCAGTTCTTC.

The rearrangement uses TRBV5-4 and TRBJ2-1, with D perhaps matching TRBD1 or TRBD2 (5 bases each). Deletions cut 0 bases from V and 7 bases from J, with 11 bases between. This CDR3 contains 14 residues. The germline V gene encodes CDR1 SGHNT and CDR2 YYREEE (reference sequence). The CDR3 DNA reads as TGTGCCAGCAGCTTGGCGGGACCTGTGAATGAGCAGTTCTTC. This gives the protein CASSLAGPVNEQFF.

This clone was counted only a few times. The rearrangement joins TRBV7-2 to TRBJ2-5, with TRBD2 as a possible D gene (6 bases). The CDR3 runs to 14 residues. Germline V lookup: CDR1 SGHTA, CDR2 FQGNSA. The V gene lost 4 bases and the J gene lost 5 bases, with 14 bases spanning the gap. The CDR3 is CASSSRIGGETQYF. DNA of the CDR3: TGTGCCAGCAGCTCCCGGATAGGAGGGGAGACCCAGTACTTC.

This clone was counted only a few times. Here the CDR3 DNA reads TGTGCCAGCAGTCGACCGGGACAGACCACAGATACGCAGTATTTT. Translation gives CASSRPGQTTDTQYF. The V and J genes are TRBV7-9 and TRBJ2-3; 7 bases fit TRBD1. The germline gives CDR1 SEHNR, CDR2 FQNEAQ (reference sequence). The V segment lost 6 bases and the J segment 2 bases; nucleotides outside the gene matches: 8. The CDR3 has 15 residues.

This clone was counted a few times. V is TRBV2 and J is TRBJ2-6, with unresolved D. Per germline, CDR1 SNHLY and CDR2 FYNNEI. V was shortened by 3 bases and J by 4 bases, with 13 bases between the two germline ends. The CDR3 has 16 amino acids. The CDR3 sequence: CASSDRGSSGANVLTF. CDR3 nucleotide sequence: TGTGCCAGCAGTGACCGCGGAAGTTCCGGGGCCAACGTCCTGACTTTC. Using reference TRBV2 and TRBJ2-6 for the parts outside the CDR3, the full variable domain is EPEVTQTPSHQVTQMGQEVILRCVPISNHLYFYWYRQILGQKVEFLVSFYNNEISEKSEIFDDQFSVERPDGSNFTLKIRSTKLEDSAMYFCASSDRGSSGANVLTFGAGSRLTVL.

CDR3 residues: CASSFASGANVLTF. The CDR3 nucleotides read TGTGCCAGCAGCTTTGCCTCTGGGGCCAACGTCCTGACTTTC. J is TRBJ2-6 and V is TRBV7-9; D ambiguous. The CDR3 totals 14 residues. CDR1 is SEHNR and CDR2 is FQNEAQ in the germline V gene (reference sequence). V lost 3 bases to trimming and J lost 0 bases, with 3 bases between them.

The table lists this clone with a few counts. The sample has other DNA sequences that encode this CDR3 too. The gene calls are TRBV29-1 and TRBJ1-1, with a possible D match to TRBD1 (5 bases). Germline V gene lookup returns CDR1 SQVTM and CDR2 ANQGSEA. V lost 3 bases and J lost 0, with 8 bases in between. This CDR3 comprises 13 residues. The CDR3 loop is CSVEGRVNTEAFF. CDR3 nucleotide sequence: TGCAGCGTTGAGGGGCGGGTGAACACTGAAGCTTTCTTT.

This clone was found a few times. The chain has TRBV7-7 and TRBJ1-4; D remains unclear. The CDR3 contains 16 residues. V was pared by 1 base and J by 3 bases, with 12 bases between. Germline assignment: CDR1 SSHAT and CDR2 FNYEAQ (reference sequence). In DNA, the CDR3 is TGTGCCAGCAGCTTAGGCAGCGGGGTGCCTAATGAAAAACTGTTTTTT. Amino acids: CASSLGSGVPNEKLFF.

The CDR3 coding sequence is TGTGCCATCAGTGAGGGTGGCGGTCAGCCCCAGCATTTT. Translating gives CAISEGGGQPQHF. The gene calls are TRBV10-3 and TRBJ1-5; unclear D gene. The length of the CDR3 is 13 residues. V shed 2 bases and J shed 6 bases, with 8 bases lying between them. Germline V gives CDR1 ENHRY, CDR2 SYGVKD.